These 15 T cell receptor beta chains were sequenced from one sample in a study of human CD8 memory T cell subsets. Libraries of TCR beta chains were produced by 5' RACE (UMI-labeled). TCRdb re-called the 5' RACE reads; one entry per CDR3 protein, DNA not given. The table for this sample gives more than 10,000 distinct CDR3 sequences. Sequencing used CD8+ stem-like memory T cells (TSCM and TCM) sorted from PBMCs. Specified subset: stem-like memory CD8 T cells (TSTEM), CCR7+ PD-1- TIGIT-. Receptors were obtained from a human donor in good health.

This sequence joins TRBV9 and TRBJ2-4; absent DNA, TCRdb's TRBD2 call cannot be checked. Germline CDR1 SGDLS, CDR2 YYNGEE. The CDR3 contains 19 residues. The CDR3 loop is CASSPLAAWRTEAKNIQYF.

The rearrangement links TRBV2 to TRBJ2-1; the TCRdb D gene call, TRBD2, has no DNA to confirm it. Germline values: CDR1 SNHLY, CDR2 FYNNEI. There are 13 residues in the CDR3. CDR3 amino acids: CASSPREVHEQFF.

The chain uses TRBV29-1 and TRBJ1-2; as DNA is missing, the TRBD1 call by TCRdb cannot be tested. CDR3 length: 11 residues. Looked up from germline, CDR1 is SQVTM and CDR2 is ANQGSEA. The CDR3 region is CSYDRGYGYTF.

This sequence joins TRBV28 and TRBJ2-7; the D call from TCRdb, TRBD2, cannot be confirmed without DNA. CDR1 MDHEN and CDR2 SYDVKM come from the germline V gene. The CDR3 sequence is 18 residues long. The CDR3 sequence: CASSNTGTTSLSSYEQYF.

This clonotype ranks as medium-sized in terms of frequency. The chain is built from TRBV19 and TRBJ2-7; TCRdb indicates TRBD1, and absent DNA this call remains unverified. This CDR3 spans 16 amino acids. Germline-derived CDR1 and CDR2 are LNHDA and SQIVND (reference sequence). The CDR3 loop reads CASSIFPGGGGYEQYF. The full variable domain, with the rest looked up from reference TRBV19 and TRBJ2-7, is DGGITQSPKYLFRKEGQNVTLSCEQNLNHDAMYWYRQDPGQGLRLIYYSQIVNDFQKGDIAEGYSVSREKKESFPLTVTSAQKNPTAFYLCASSIFPGGGGYEQYFGPGTRLTVT.

The V call is TRBV28, the J call TRBJ2-7; TCRdb's D call, TRBD2, is unchecked because there is no DNA. Germline V lookup: CDR1 MDHEN, CDR2 SYDVKM. The CDR3 loop spans 13 amino acids. The CDR3 loop is CASSLELAVEQYF. The full variable domain, with the rest looked up from reference TRBV28 and TRBJ2-7, is DVKVTQSSRYLVKRTGEKVFLECVQDMDHENMFWYRQDPGLGLRLIYFSYDVKMKEKGDIPEGYSVSREKKERFSLILESASTNQTSMYLCASSLELAVEQYFGPGTRLTVT.

The genes are TRBV28 and TRBJ2-1; there is no DNA to check the TCRdb D call of TRBD1. CDR1 and CDR2 (germline): MDHEN, SYDVKM. This CDR3 is 17 amino acids long. This chain's CDR3 is CASSFPARDVSYNEQFF. The whole variable domain, remainder taken from reference TRBV28 and TRBJ2-1, is DVKVTQSSRYLVKRTGEKVFLECVQDMDHENMFWYRQDPGLGLRLIYFSYDVKMKEKGDIPEGYSVSREKKERFSLILESASTNQTSMYLCASSFPARDVSYNEQFFGPGTRLTVL.

V is TRBV19 and J is TRBJ1-1; TCRdb lists TRBD1, though no DNA is available to test this call. The CDR3 is 12 amino acids. The germline CDR1 and CDR2 sequences are LNHDA and SQIVND (reference sequence). CDR3 sequence reads: CASNVGGTEAFF.

The chain employs TRBV12-3 or TRBV12-4 and TRBJ2-5. This CDR3 region has 14 residues. CDR3 residues: CASSTSGGIETQYF.

The chain employs TRBV5-8 and TRBJ1-1. The CDR3 is made up of 14 amino acids. Germline V gene data show CDR1 as SGHTS and CDR2 as YDEGEE. The CDR3 is CASSFHYGGPEAFF.

This sequence joins TRBV29-1 and TRBJ2-7; checking the TCRdb D call of TRBD2 is not possible without DNA. CDR3 length: 13 amino acids. The germline gives CDR1 SQVTM, CDR2 ANQGSEA. CDR3: CSVVRTETREQYF.

The V call is TRBV29-1, the J call TRBJ2-7; the TCRdb call, TRBD1, lacks DNA for checking. The CDR3 sequence is 11 residues long. Germline lookup yields CDR1 SQVTM and CDR2 ANQGSEA. The CDR3 loop is CSLRDGYEQYF.

The rearrangement links TRBV12-3 or TRBV12-4 to TRBJ2-3; TCRdb's D call of TRBD1 is untestable without DNA. CDR3 size: 14 residues. The CDR3 reads CASRPRTATDTQYF.

The rearrangement joins TRBV7-9 to TRBJ1-1; checking the TCRdb D call of TRBD1 is not possible without DNA. The V gene's germline CDR1 is SEHNR and CDR2 FQNEAQ (reference sequence). The CDR3 totals 15 residues. The chain's CDR3 is CASSLFAGMNTEAFF.

In terms of frequency, this clonotype is medium-sized. The V and J genes are TRBV7-9 and TRBJ2-1. The CDR3 totals 14 residues. The germline gives CDR1 SEHNR, CDR2 FQNEAQ (reference sequence). CDR3: CASSLGIGPPEQFF.